This T cell receptor beta chain was observed in a study of tumor-infiltrating lymphocytes in primary liver carcinoma. Overall study context: All lesions had stage T1-T3 N0M0 and roughly 4 to 10 cm widths.

TCR beta cDNA was reverse-transcribed from roughly 520 ng of total RNA. The reaction used a constant-region primer and ProtoScript II reverse transcriptase. Construction of TCR beta libraries relied on three successive nested multiplex PCR rounds employing slightly modified ARM-PCR. The first two PCR rounds, nine to ten cycles each, used TRBV1-TRBV30 forward primers and a C-beta reverse primer. TCRdb recomputed calls from the multiplex PCR reads with MiXCR, one row per CDR3 protein. The sample shows some 190,000 distinct CDR3 sequences, roughly three fifths of them seen only once. Turning to this clonotype: A read error may account for a junction end that differs from germline.

Unsorted whole blood yielded blood RNA, and germline DNA was extracted as well. This CDR3 is built from 12 residues. This chain links TRBV12-3 or TRBV12-4 with TRBJ1-1; D is ambiguous. The source of this sequence is a man aged 40-49 years with primary liver carcinoma and hepatitis B virus infection. Sample: peripheral blood. Here the CDR3 reads CACSFGNTEAFF. The CDR3 DNA sequence: TGTGCCTGCAGTTTTGGGAACACTGAAGCTTTCTTT.